This record concerns one T cell receptor (beta chain) sequence. The antigen remains unidentified. A second PCR, run for about 6 to 12 cycles, used a sample-barcoded 5' primer plus a J-beta primer mix. TCRdb reprocessed the 5' RACE reads with MiXCR, giving one entry per CDR3 protein. The sample lists about 640,000 distinct CDR3 sequences, 58% occurring once. The sample is drawn from a study of blood T cells in healthy people across ages. Regarding the study as a whole: Long-lived donors had more naive CD4+ cells and higher diversity than aged donors. Per million T cells, the diversity of TCR beta decreased roughly linearly as age advanced.

Each donor gave approximately 9.5 milliliters of peripheral blood. Per germline, CDR1 MNHNY and CDR2 SVGAGI (reference sequence). Trimming cost V 0 bases and J 5 bases; bases outside gene matches: 4. The length of the CDR3 is 14 residues. The chain carries TRBV6-6 and TRBJ2-7; TRBD1 matches 7 bases. The sequence derives from a man in his sixties in good health. The sequencing input was blood. This chain's CDR3 is CASSYSPTGNEQYF. The CDR3 DNA follows: TGTGCCAGCAGTTACTCCCCGACAGGGAACGAGCAGTACTTC.